These 9 T cell receptor beta chains were sequenced from one sample in a study of T cell responses to AZD1222 COVID-19 vaccine. Using immunoSEQ multiplex PCR, the repertoire was profiled, and TCRdb retains in-frame clones only, with some absent. In the table there are about 100,000 clones, about 86% of which are singletons. This specimen consisted of peripheral blood, obtained on day 0 of AZD1222 vaccination. These receptors originate from an adult in good health.

This clone was seen a single time. This chain connects TRBV5-1 to TRBJ2-7; TRBD1 agrees at 10 bases. This CDR3 spans 15 amino acids. Germline V gene data show CDR1 as SGHRS and CDR2 as YFSETQ. V lost 2 bases to trimming and J lost 6 bases; unmatched junction nucleotides: 8. The CDR3 region is CASSFSGTGVAEQYF. CDR3 sequence (DNA): TGCGCCAGCAGCTTCTCCGGGACAGGGGTAGCCGAGCAGTACTTC.

The gene calls are TRBV30 and TRBJ1-4; unclear D gene. Germline CDR1 is GTSNPN and CDR2 is SVGIG (reference sequence). The CDR3 runs 15 residues. V was cut by 2 bases and J by 8 bases, with 18 bases left in between. CDR3 protein: CAWSKGRRVEEKLFF. The CDR3 DNA reads TGTGCCTGGAGTAAGGGTAGGAGGGTAGAGGAAAAACTGTTTTTT.

This rearrangement joins TRBV4-2 to TRBJ1-3, with 10 positions matching TRBD1. Trimming removed 3 bases from V and 4 bases from J; junction bases left unmatched: 9. Germline V gene lookup returns CDR1 LGHNA and CDR2 YNFKEQ. The CDR3 spans 17 residues. In DNA, the CDR3 is TGTGCCAGCAGCCAGTACACCGGGACAGGGGAAGGAAACACCATATATTTT. Encoded protein: CASSQYTGTGEGNTIYF.

The chain carries TRBV10-1 and TRBJ1-1; no clear D. CDR1 WNHNN and CDR2 SYGVQD come from the germline V gene (reference sequence). This CDR3 spans 13 amino acids. V was cut by 3 bases and J by 9 bases, with 14 bases left in between. The CDR3 loop is CASSDPPGRQAFF. CDR3 nucleotide sequence: TGCGCCAGCAGTGACCCGCCGGGTAGACAAGCTTTCTTT.

This clone came up once. The rearrangement joins TRBV5-5 to TRBJ2-1; 8 nucleotides match TRBD1. CDR1 is SGHKS and CDR2 is YYEKEE in the germline V gene (reference sequence). V gave up 1 base and J gave up 4 bases; unmatched junction bases: 4. The CDR3 runs 15 residues. The CDR3 sequence: CASSLLGQAYNEQFF. As DNA, the CDR3 is TGTGCCAGCAGCTTGCTGGGACAGGCATACAATGAGCAGTTCTTC. Full variable domain (remainder filled in from reference TRBV5-5 and TRBJ2-1): DAGVTQSPTHLIKTRGQQVTLRCSPISGHKSVSWYQQVLGQGPQFIFQYYEKEERGRGNFPDRFSARQFPNYSSELNVNALLLGDSALYLCASSLLGQAYNEQFFGPGTRLTVL.

V gene TRBV10-3 combines with J gene TRBJ2-3; weak D call: TRBD2 (7 bases). V was trimmed by 5 bases and J by 6 bases, leaving 21 bases between them. This CDR3 is built from 16 residues. Looked up from germline, CDR1 is ENHRY and CDR2 is SYGVKD. The DNA of the CDR3 is TGTGCCATCAGTCCAGGACTAGTTGGGGGGGGCGATACGCAGTATTTT. It yields the protein CAISPGLVGGGDTQYF.

The V call is TRBV6-5, the J call TRBJ1-6; D is ambiguous. The CDR3 covers 15 residues. The V gene lost 2 bases and the J gene lost 12 bases, with 17 bases spanning the gap. CDR1 is MNHEY, CDR2 SVGAGI, per germline. CDR3 DNA sequence: TGTGCCAGCAGTTACACGGAAGGGTCGATCGGACCCCTCCACTTT. Encoded protein: CASSYTEGSIGPLHF.

The chain carries TRBV6-6 and TRBJ1-2, with 7 bases lining up with TRBD1. V was clipped by 2 bases and J by 2 bases; unmatched bases: 2. CDR3 size: 14 residues. In germline, CDR1 is MNHNY, CDR2 SVGAGI (reference sequence). CDR3 in amino acids: CASSYRTGNYGYTF. In nucleotides, the CDR3 is TGTGCCAGCAGTTACCGGACAGGAAACTATGGCTACACCTTC.

This chain joins TRBV7-8 and TRBJ1-4; 7 bases map to TRBD1. The CDR3 sequence is 14 residues long. Losses at the gene ends were 1 base for V and 8 bases for J; bases not matched to a gene: 4. Looked up from germline, CDR1 is SGHVS and CDR2 is FQNEAQ. The CDR3 is CASSLGGGGEKLFF. The CDR3 DNA sequence: TGTGCCAGCAGCTTAGGAGGGGGCGGCGAAAAACTGTTTTTT.